These 20 T cell receptor beta chains came from one sample sequenced in a study of T-cell reconstitution after alpha-beta-depleted transplantation in children. During its preparation, the TCRbeta library received unique molecular identifiers. TCRdb re-called the PCR reads through MiXCR, storing one row per CDR3 protein. The sample lists roughly 170,000 distinct CDR3 sequences; around 6.8% were seen once. The specimen was PBMCs from the stem cell graft donor, collected from the stem cell graft. The source of these receptors is a human donor who donated a stem cell graft to a child with Wiskott-Aldrich syndrome.

This clonotype was detected only a few times. V usage is TRBV18 and J usage is TRBJ2-5; no reliable D call. This CDR3 spans 12 amino acids. CDR1 and CDR2 from the germline V gene are KGHSH and LQKENI. V was pared by 2 bases and J by 5 bases, with 6 bases between. CDR3 DNA sequence: TGTGCCAGCTCACCAGTGTCGGAGACCCAGTACTTC. It codes for CASSPVSETQYF.

There are many counts of this clonotype. The chain employs TRBV4-3 and TRBJ2-1, with TRBD2 matching over 9 bases. The CDR3 covers 16 residues. In germline, CDR1 is LGHNA, CDR2 YSLEER. V lost 4 bases and J lost 0; bases outside the gene matches: 4. The CDR3 bases are TGCGCCAGCAGCCCTGAAGCGGGAGGCTCCTACAATGAGCAGTTCTTC. Protein sequence: CASSPEAGGSYNEQFF.

This clonotype has a handful of counts. This chain uses TRBV11-2 with TRBJ2-2; 14 nucleotides line up with TRBD2. Germline V CDR1 and CDR2: SGHAT, FQNNGV. This CDR3 spans 21 amino acids. Trimming at V came to 3 bases and at J to 3 bases, leaving 15 bases not matched to a gene. CDR3 amino acids: CASSFKNPFGTSGRDTGELFF. The CDR3 DNA sequence: TGTGCCAGCAGCTTTAAGAACCCATTCGGGACTAGCGGGAGAGACACCGGGGAGCTGTTTTTT.

In the case of this clonotype: The junction shows a germline mismatch at one end, possibly a read error. CDR3 bases: TGTGCCAGCTGCCAAGACGGAGTCAGTCTAAGATCCTACAATGAGCAGTTCTTC. Amino acids: CASCQDGVSLRSYNEQFF. This chain links TRBV3-1 with TRBJ2-1; the D is unclear. The CDR3 is 18 amino acids. Per the germline V gene, CDR1 is LGHDT and CDR2 is YNNKEL (reference sequence).

This clonotype was detected many times. The chain links TRBV12-3 or TRBV12-4 to TRBJ1-1; 7 positions agree with TRBD1. Unmatched junction bases numbered 20, after V lost 5 bases and J lost 11 bases. The CDR3 has 16 amino acids. CDR3 amino acids: CASSPTIWDSGGLAFF. In DNA form, the CDR3 reads TGTGCCAGCAGTCCGACCATTTGGGATTCAGGGGGGTTGGCTTTCTTT.

This clonotype was counted at least ten times. The rearrangement uses TRBV10-3 and TRBJ1-1, with no clear D. V lost 0 bases and J lost 4, with 18 bases in between. CDR1 is ENHRY and CDR2 is SYGVKD in the germline V gene. This CDR3 is 17 amino acids long. CDR3 region: CAISESSRLTRGTEAFF. CDR3 DNA sequence: TGTGCCATCAGTGAGTCGTCCAGGCTTACTCGGGGCACTGAAGCTTTCTTT.

The table lists this clonotype with a few counts. The chain links TRBV20-1 to TRBJ1-5; D call uncertain. Trimming took off 2 bases at V and 2 bases at J, with 16 bases between the two ends. The CDR3 runs 16 residues. Looked up from germline, CDR1 is DFQATT and CDR2 is SNEGSKA (reference sequence). Written as DNA, the CDR3 is TGCAGTGCTAGATCCCATCAGGCGGCCGGCAATCAGCCCCAGCATTTT. It specifies CSARSHQAAGNQPQHF.

In this sample, this clonotype turned up a few times. The chain uses TRBV5-1 and TRBJ2-2; no clear D. The germline V gene has CDR1 SGHRS and CDR2 YFSETQ. The CDR3 totals 16 residues. Trimming took 4 bases from V and 1 from J, leaving 14 bases between them. CDR3 DNA sequence: TGCGCCAGCAGCCCCCCCGTGAATTTGAACACCGGGGAGCTGTTTTTT. It encodes CASSPPVNLNTGELFF.

This clonotype occurred many times. V usage is TRBV6-1 and J usage is TRBJ2-1; D not resolved. This CDR3 region has 15 residues. The V end was cut by 6 bases, the J end by 0 bases, with 12 bases between. The germline gives CDR1 MNHNS, CDR2 SASEGT. CDR3 amino acids: CASSRTESSYNEQFF. The CDR3 DNA follows: TGTGCCAGCAGCCGGACCGAGAGCTCCTACAATGAGCAGTTCTTC.

The CDR3 DNA follows: TGTGCCAGCTCACCGGGACAGGGAAGAGAGACCCAGTACTTC. Translation gives CASSPGQGRETQYF. This chain uses TRBV18 with TRBJ2-5; 9 bases align to TRBD1. The germline V gene encodes CDR1 KGHSH and CDR2 LQKENI. The CDR3 length is 14 residues. V was pared by 3 bases and J by 4 bases, with 3 bases of the junction left unmatched.

This clonotype has a count of ten or more. The chain couples TRBV10-3 to TRBJ2-1; D tentatively reads TRBD1 or TRBD2 (5 bases each). The germline V gene encodes CDR1 ENHRY and CDR2 SYGVKD. Trimming removed 2 bases at V and 8 bases at J, with 13 bases between. The CDR3 runs 14 residues. CDR3 region: CAISEGGKIDEQFF. Here the CDR3 DNA reads TGTGCCATCAGTGAGGGGGGTAAGATCGATGAGCAGTTCTTC.

This clonotype was observed at least ten times. J is TRBJ2-1 and V is TRBV24-1; 9 nucleotides align to TRBD2. Germline assignment: CDR1 KGHDR and CDR2 SFDVKD. This CDR3 comprises 16 residues. J gave up 4 bases and V 3 bases, and 6 bases lay outside the gene matches. The DNA for the CDR3 is TGTGCCACCAGTGATAGACTAGCGGTAAGATACAATGAGCAGTTCTTC. Residues: CATSDRLAVRYNEQFF.

Ten or more counts support this clonotype. The chain recombines TRBV6-6 with TRBJ1-3, with 9 bases that match TRBD1. The CDR3 loop spans 12 amino acids. V lost 11 bases, J lost 6 bases, and 5 bases stayed unmatched. Germline lookup yields CDR1 MNHNY and CDR2 SVGAGI (reference sequence). In nucleotides, the CDR3 is TGTGCCCTACAGGGGGCGGAAAACACCATATATTTT. Protein: CALQGAENTIYF.

This clonotype was picked up many times. The V gene is TRBV20-1, the J gene TRBJ2-7; 8 bases fit TRBD2. Germline trimming cut 0 bases from V and 1 base from J; bases unmatched to any gene: 5. The CDR3 runs 15 residues. Germline CDR1 DFQATT, CDR2 SNEGSKA (reference sequence). Written as DNA, the CDR3 is TGCAGTGCTAGAGACCCGAGCGGGAGTTCCTACGAGCAGTACTTC. Translation gives CSARDPSGSSYEQYF.

CDR3 in DNA: TGTGCCAGCTCACCTTACGGGGACGAGCAGTACTTC. Its translation: CASSPYGDEQYF. The chain joins TRBV18 to TRBJ2-7, with D tentatively TRBD2 (5 bases). This CDR3 spans 12 amino acids. Germline V CDR1 and CDR2: KGHSH, LQKENI. Trimming took 3 bases from V and 5 from J, leaving 8 bases between them.

This clonotype was picked up many times. The gene calls are TRBV12-3 or TRBV12-4 and TRBJ2-7; perhaps TRBD1 as D (5 bases). Trimming cost V 5 bases and J 3 bases, with 17 bases left between them. This CDR3 has 15 residues. The CDR3 DNA reads as TGTGCCAGCAGTCCTCGGACACGGACCGACTACGAGCAGTACTTC. Translated, it gives CASSPRTRTDYEQYF.

In the case of this clonotype: A much larger clone lies one base from this, so it may be a read error. This chain links TRBV20-1 with TRBJ2-3, with D tentatively TRBD1 (6 bases). V lost 5 bases, J lost 4 bases, and 10 bases lay in between. From germline, CDR1 is DFQATT and CDR2 SNEGSKA (reference sequence). This CDR3 has 12 amino acids. The CDR3 nucleotides are TGCAGTGCTCGCGAGGGGGCAGATACGCAGTATTTT. It codes for CSAREGADTQYF.

The genes are TRBV29-1 and TRBJ2-5; the match to TRBD1 covers 7 bases. V shed 3 bases and J 4 bases; nucleotides not matched to a gene: 5. The CDR3 loop spans 13 amino acids. CDR1 and CDR2 from the germline V gene are SQVTM and ANQGSEA. CDR3 DNA sequence: TGCAGCGTTGATTCCCCAGGGGGAGAGACCCAGTACTTC. It translates to CSVDSPGGETQYF.

This clonotype was recorded many times. The chain couples TRBV19 to TRBJ2-6; D not certain. The CDR3 runs to 14 residues. The V end lost 8 bases, the J end lost 0 bases, and 8 bases lay between the germline ends. The germline CDR1 and CDR2 sequences are LNHDA and SQIVND (reference sequence). Written as DNA, the CDR3 is TGTGCCAGTGCACTGGTCTCTGGGGCCAACGTCCTGACTTTC. It is translated as CASALVSGANVLTF. Full variable domain (missing parts from reference TRBV19 and TRBJ2-6): DGGITQSPKYLFRKEGQNVTLSCEQNLNHDAMYWYRQDPGQGLRLIYYSQIVNDFQKGDIAEGYSVSREKKESFPLTVTSAQKNPTAFYLCASALVSGANVLTFGAGSRLTVL.

This clonotype was observed at least ten times. This rearrangement joins TRBV9 to TRBJ2-2, with a possible D match to TRBD1 (6 bases). V was pared by 8 bases and J by 2 bases, with 13 bases between. Germline V CDR1 and CDR2: SGDLS, YYNGEE. The CDR3 has 14 amino acids. This CDR3 is CASGTTTNTGELFF. The CDR3 DNA is TGTGCCAGTGGGACAACGACTAACACCGGGGAGCTGTTTTTT.